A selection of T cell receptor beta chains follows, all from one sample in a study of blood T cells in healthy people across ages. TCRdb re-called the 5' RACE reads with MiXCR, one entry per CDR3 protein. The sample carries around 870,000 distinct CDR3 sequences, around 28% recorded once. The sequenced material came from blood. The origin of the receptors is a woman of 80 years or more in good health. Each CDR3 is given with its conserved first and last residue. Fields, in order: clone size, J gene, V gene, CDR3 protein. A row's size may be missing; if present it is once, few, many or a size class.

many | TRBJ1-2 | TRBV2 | CASSPFTPTGGSGYTF
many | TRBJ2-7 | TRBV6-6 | CASSQGRGHEQYF
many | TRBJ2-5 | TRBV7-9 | CASSLQGYEETQYF
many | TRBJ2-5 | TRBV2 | CASSRDRVQETQYF
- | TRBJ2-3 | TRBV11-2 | CASSSPGNTDTQYF
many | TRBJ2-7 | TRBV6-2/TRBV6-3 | CASRPGLPYEQYF
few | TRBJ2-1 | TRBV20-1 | CSARVQRGGPYNEQFF
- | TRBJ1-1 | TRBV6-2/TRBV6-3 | CASRVGQSTGGTEAFF
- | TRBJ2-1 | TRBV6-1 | CASSEIWDSREQFF
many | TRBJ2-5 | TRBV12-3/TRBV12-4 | CASRFGTGYQETQYF
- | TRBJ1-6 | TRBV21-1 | CASSKAGRDRVQSPLHF
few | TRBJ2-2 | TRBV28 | CASSPPGRNGELFF
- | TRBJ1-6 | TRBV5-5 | CAGSFRTGGGNSPLHF
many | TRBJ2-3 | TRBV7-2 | CASSPQGSTSTDTQYF
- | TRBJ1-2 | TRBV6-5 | CASSGAGYGYTF
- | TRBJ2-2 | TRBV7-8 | CASSSRVLGQGAGLGELFF
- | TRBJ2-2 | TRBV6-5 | CASSYYRGAGELFF
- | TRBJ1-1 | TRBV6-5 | CASSYIGTGSTEAFF
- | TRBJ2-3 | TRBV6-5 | CASWWGDTQYF
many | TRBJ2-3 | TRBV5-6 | CASTKGLAALTDTQYF
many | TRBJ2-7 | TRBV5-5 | CASSLAGQATYEQYF
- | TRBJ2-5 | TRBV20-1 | CSASKLALWEQYF
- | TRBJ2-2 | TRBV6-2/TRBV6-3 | CASSYALGGYTGELFF
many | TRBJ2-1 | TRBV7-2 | CASSLRTSGGALAEQFF
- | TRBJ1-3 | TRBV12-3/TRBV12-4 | CASSPDGDLSGNTIYF
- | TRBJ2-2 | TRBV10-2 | CTSRYRDGWTSGDTGELFF
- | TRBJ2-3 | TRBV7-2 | CASSSSLAGGWTDTQYF
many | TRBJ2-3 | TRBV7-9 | CASGQGRMRGTQYF
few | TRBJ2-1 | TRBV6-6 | CASNQGSRGNEQFF
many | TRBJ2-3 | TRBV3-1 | CASSQGHTDTQYF
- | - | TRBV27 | CAGSPGTSGGNEQYF
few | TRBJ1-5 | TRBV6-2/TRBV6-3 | CASSYSADTAYFNQPQHF
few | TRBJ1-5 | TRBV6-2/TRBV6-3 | CASSRQWSNQPQHF
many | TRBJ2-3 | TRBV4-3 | CASSQKGLAGYTDTQYF
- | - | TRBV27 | CASSPYIRDSEQYF
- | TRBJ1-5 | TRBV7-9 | CASSFVGQPQHF
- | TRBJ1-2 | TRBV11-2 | CASSADRGPGYGYTF
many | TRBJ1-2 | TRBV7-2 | CASSLGGFYGYTF
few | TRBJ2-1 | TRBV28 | CASSLIQGVEQFF
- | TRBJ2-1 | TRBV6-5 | CASSYRRGDEQFF
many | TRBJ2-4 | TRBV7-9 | CASSLGLWDIQYF
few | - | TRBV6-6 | CASSYSTGGLYNEQYF
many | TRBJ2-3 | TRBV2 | CASSAGTGFSTDTQYF
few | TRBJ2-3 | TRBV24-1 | CATSDPRLAGGPITDTQYF
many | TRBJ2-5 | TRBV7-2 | CASSSRGPGETQYF
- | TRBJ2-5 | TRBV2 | CAGLAGGKKETQYF
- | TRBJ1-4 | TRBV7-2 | CASSLSGRSNEKLFF
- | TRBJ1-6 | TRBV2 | CASSSQGYNSPLHF
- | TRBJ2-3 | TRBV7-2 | CASSLDVGGGITDTQYF
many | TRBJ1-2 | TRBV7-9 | CASSFPGTGLGYTF
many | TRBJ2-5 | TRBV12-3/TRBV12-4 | CASSPSPGVTQYF
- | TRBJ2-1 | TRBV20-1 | CSARPAGSSYNEQFF